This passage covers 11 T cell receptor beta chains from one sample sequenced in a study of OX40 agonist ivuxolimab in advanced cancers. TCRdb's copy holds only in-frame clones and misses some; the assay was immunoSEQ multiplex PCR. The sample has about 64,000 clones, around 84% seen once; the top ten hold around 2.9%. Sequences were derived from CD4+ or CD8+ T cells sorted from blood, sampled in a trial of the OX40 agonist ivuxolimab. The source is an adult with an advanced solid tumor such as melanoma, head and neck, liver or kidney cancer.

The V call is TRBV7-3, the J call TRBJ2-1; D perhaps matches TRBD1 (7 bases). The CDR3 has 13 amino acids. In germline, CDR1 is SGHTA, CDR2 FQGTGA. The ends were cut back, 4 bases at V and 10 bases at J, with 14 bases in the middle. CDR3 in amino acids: CASSSNQGGEQFF. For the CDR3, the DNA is TGTGCCAGCAGCTCCAATCAGGGGGGCGAGCAGTTCTTC.

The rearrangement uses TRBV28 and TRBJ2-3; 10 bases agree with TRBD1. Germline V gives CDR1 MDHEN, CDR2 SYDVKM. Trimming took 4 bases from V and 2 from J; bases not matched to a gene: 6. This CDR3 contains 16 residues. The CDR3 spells CASSSPGTGVTDTQYF. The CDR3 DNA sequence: TGTGCCAGCAGTTCCCCTGGGACAGGGGTCACAGATACGCAGTATTTT.

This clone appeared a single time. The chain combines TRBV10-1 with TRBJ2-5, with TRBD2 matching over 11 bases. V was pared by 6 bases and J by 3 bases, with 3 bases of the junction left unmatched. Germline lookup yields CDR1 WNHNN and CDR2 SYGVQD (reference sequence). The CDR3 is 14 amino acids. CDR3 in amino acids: CASRIAGGKETQYF. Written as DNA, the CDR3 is TGCGCCAGCAGAATAGCGGGAGGGAAAGAGACCCAGTACTTC.

CDR3 in amino acids: CASSLTSVLYEQYF. CDR3 nucleotides: TGTGCCAGCAGTTTAACTAGCGTTCTCTACGAGCAGTACTTC. The chain carries TRBV28 and TRBJ2-7, with 7 bases fitting TRBD2. The CDR3 totals 14 residues. V was clipped by 2 bases and J by 3 bases; unmatched bases: 4. Germline V gene sequence: CDR1 MDHEN, CDR2 SYDVKM.

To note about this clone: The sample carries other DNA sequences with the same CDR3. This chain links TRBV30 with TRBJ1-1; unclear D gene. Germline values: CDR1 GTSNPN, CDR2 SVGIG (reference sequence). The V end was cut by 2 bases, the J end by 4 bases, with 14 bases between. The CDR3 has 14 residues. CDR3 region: CAWSLDPAGTEAFF. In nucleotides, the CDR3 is TGTGCCTGGAGTTTGGATCCGGCGGGCACTGAAGCTTTCTTT.

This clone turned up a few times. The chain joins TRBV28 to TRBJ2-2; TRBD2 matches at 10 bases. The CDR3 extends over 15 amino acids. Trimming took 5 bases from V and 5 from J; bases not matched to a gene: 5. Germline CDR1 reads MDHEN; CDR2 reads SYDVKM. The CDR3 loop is CASSTLAGGTGELFF. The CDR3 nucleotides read TGTGCCAGCAGTACCTTAGCGGGAGGTACCGGGGAGCTGTTTTTT.

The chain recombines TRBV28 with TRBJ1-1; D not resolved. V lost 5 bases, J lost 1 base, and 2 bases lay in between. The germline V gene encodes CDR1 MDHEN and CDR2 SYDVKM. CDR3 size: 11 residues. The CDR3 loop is CASSTNTEAFF. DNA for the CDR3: TGTGCCAGCAGTACGAACACTGAAGCTTTCTTT.

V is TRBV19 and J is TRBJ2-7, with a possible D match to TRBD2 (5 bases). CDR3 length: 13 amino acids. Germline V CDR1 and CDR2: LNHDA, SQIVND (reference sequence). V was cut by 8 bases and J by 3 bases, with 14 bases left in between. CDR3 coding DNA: TGTGCCAGTGGGAGAGGTAGCCTCTACGAGCAGTACTTC. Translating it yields CASGRGSLYEQYF. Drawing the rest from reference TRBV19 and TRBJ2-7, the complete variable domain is DGGITQSPKYLFRKEGQNVTLSCEQNLNHDAMYWYRQDPGQGLRLIYYSQIVNDFQKGDIAEGYSVSREKKESFPLTVTSAQKNPTAFYLCASGRGSLYEQYFGPGTRLTVT.

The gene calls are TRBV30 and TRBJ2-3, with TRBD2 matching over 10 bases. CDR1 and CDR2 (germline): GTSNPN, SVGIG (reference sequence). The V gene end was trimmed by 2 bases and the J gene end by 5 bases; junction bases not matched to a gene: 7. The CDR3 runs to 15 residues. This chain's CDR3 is CAWSPLLAGEDTQYF. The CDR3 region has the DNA TGTGCCTGGAGTCCCCTCCTAGCGGGAGAAGATACGCAGTATTTT.

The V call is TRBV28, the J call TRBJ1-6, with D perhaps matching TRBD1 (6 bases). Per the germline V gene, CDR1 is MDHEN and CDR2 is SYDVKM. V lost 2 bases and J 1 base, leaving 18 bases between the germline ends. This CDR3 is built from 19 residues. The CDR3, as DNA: TGTGCCAGCAGTTTAAGGGGTCCGGGGGCAGTGTCCTATAATTCACCCCTCCACTTT. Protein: CASSLRGPGAVSYNSPLHF.

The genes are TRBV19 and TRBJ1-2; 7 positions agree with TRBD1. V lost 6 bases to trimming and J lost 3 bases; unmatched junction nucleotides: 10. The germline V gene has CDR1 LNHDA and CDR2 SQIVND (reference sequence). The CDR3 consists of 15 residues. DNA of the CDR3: TGTGCCAGTAGGAGTCCAGGGGGAGAGGACTATGGCTACACCTTC. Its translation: CASRSPGGEDYGYTF.